One T cell receptor beta chain is described in this entry. These data come from a study of shared T cell receptors in the human thymus. Germline V gives CDR1 MNHEY, CDR2 SVGAGI. The CDR3 contains 15 residues. The V segment lost 1 base and the J segment 6 bases; nucleotides outside the gene matches: 5. Measured with immunoSEQ multiplex PCR; TCRdb has only the in-frame clones, and not every one. The sample consists of 700,000 to 750,000 clones, approximately 83% of them appearing once. This sample was shared with a second study, whose subject was human thymus T cells. That study adds: Resections from corrective heart surgery provided thymus tissue.

The source of this sequence is a girl less than two years old with a congenital heart defect. Sequenced sample: thymocytes. The chain couples TRBV6-5 to TRBJ2-3, with 9 bases lining up with TRBD1. The CDR3 spells CASSYLTGGADTQYF. CDR3 in DNA: TGTGCCAGCAGTTACTTAACAGGGGGCGCGGATACGCAGTATTTT.